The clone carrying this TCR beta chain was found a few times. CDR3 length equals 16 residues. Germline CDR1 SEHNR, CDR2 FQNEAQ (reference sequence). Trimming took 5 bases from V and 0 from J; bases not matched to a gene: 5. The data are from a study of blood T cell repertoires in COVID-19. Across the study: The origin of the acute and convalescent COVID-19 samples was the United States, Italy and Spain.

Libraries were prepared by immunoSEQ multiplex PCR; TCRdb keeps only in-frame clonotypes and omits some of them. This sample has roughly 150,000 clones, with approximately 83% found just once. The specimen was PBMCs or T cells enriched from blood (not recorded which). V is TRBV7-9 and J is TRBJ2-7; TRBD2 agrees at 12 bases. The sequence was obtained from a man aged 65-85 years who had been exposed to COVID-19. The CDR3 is CASSPRTSGISYEQYF. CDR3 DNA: TGTGCCAGCAGCCCGAGGACTAGCGGGATCTCCTACGAGCAGTACTTC.